A single sample gave rise to the 12 T cell receptor beta chains below, sequenced in a study of CD8 T cells in ankylosing spondylitis. In TCRdb, the 5' RACE reads were re-called with MiXCR into one record per CDR3 protein. Here the sample spans about 130,000 distinct CDR3 sequences, approximately 13% being singletons. Sequences were obtained from blood, either unsorted or a sorted T cell fraction (not recorded which). Source of these receptors: a female donor with ankylosing spondylitis or in good health (not recorded which).

This clonotype appeared a few times. J is TRBJ2-1 and V is TRBV27; possibly TRBD2 for D (5 bases). Trimming left V 4 bases short and J 6 bases short, with 22 bases between. This CDR3 contains 17 residues. Germline CDR1 and CDR2: MNHEY and SMNVEV (reference sequence). DNA of the CDR3: TGTGCCAGCAGTTATGGGCGATATAGGCTAGCCCTCAATGAGCAGTTCTTC. The encoded protein is CASSYGRYRLALNEQFF.

This clonotype was counted a few times. This sequence joins TRBV14 and TRBJ1-1; a possible D gene is TRBD1 (6 bases). Germline V gene lookup returns CDR1 SGHDN and CDR2 FVKESK. This CDR3 region has 11 residues. V was trimmed by 1 base and J by 12 bases, leaving 9 bases between them. The CDR3 spells CASSQGGTTFF. The CDR3 nucleotides are TGTGCCAGCAGCCAAGGGGGGACAACTTTCTTT.

This clonotype has more than one count but fewer than ten. The chain couples TRBV29-1 to TRBJ1-1; possible D gene TRBD1, 6 bases. The CDR3 is 10 residues long. Germline-derived CDR1 and CDR2 are SQVTM and ANQGSEA. V was clipped by 6 bases and J by 6 bases, with 8 bases between them. CDR3 in DNA: TGCAGCGTCTCAGGGGCTGAAGCTTTCTTT. Its translation: CSVSGAEAFF.

The chain recombines TRBV5-1 with TRBJ2-7, with a weak D call TRBD1 (6 bases). The germline CDR1 and CDR2 sequences are SGHRS and YFSETQ. V lost 4 bases and J lost 0, with 14 bases in between. This CDR3 spans 15 amino acids. CDR3 residues: CASSRGTGSSYEQYF. In nucleotides, the CDR3 is TGCGCCAGCAGCCGAGGTACAGGGAGCTCCTACGAGCAGTACTTC. Full variable domain (missing parts from reference TRBV5-1 and TRBJ2-7): KAGVTQTPRYLIKTRGQQVTLSCSPISGHRSVSWYQQTPGQGLQFLFEYFSETQRNKGNFPGRFSGRQFSNSRSEMNVSTLELGDSALYLCASSRGTGSSYEQYFGPGTRLTVT.

This clonotype was detected many times. The chain is built from TRBV29-1 and TRBJ2-1, with a possible D match to TRBD1 (5 bases). CDR1 is SQVTM and CDR2 is ANQGSEA in the germline V gene. Trimming took 7 bases from V and 4 from J, leaving 14 bases between them. This CDR3 has 13 residues. The CDR3 sequence is CSGWTQSYNEQFF. CDR3 bases: TGCAGCGGTTGGACACAATCTTACAATGAGCAGTTCTTC.

The chain links TRBV6-1 to TRBJ1-4; 7 nucleotides match TRBD1. Germline CDR1 and CDR2: MNHNS and SASEGT. The CDR3 consists of 14 residues. The junction had 4 bases not matched to a gene; V was cut back by 6 bases and J by 3 bases. The CDR3 region has the DNA TGTGCCAGCAGGCTCCAGGGGGCTAATGAAAAACTGTTTTTT. This translates into CASRLQGANEKLFF.

This clonotype was recorded a few times. The chain is built from TRBV28 and TRBJ2-7; D may be TRBD1 (6 bases). The germline V and J ends were trimmed by 8 bases and 3 bases, with 11 bases remaining between them. The CDR3 has 12 amino acids. CDR1 is MDHEN and CDR2 is SYDVKM in the germline V gene. The CDR3 DNA sequence: TGTGCCAGCGGACAGCGCCTCTACGAGCAGTACTTC. Translation gives CASGQRLYEQYF.

The sample holds many counts of this clonotype. This chain connects TRBV5-6 to TRBJ1-6; 10 bases map to TRBD1. V shed 5 bases and J 10 bases; nucleotides not matched to a gene: 12. The CDR3 consists of 16 residues. Germline CDR1 and CDR2: SGHDT and YYEEEE. The CDR3 DNA reads as TGTGCCAGCAGATCCGGACAGGGGGGGTATCGCTCACCCCTCCACTTT. It yields the protein CASRSGQGGYRSPLHF.

This clonotype was counted ten times or more. V and J are TRBV12-3 or TRBV12-4 and TRBJ2-3; TRBD2 agrees at 10 bases. J lost 0 bases, V lost 3 bases, and 6 bases had no gene match. The CDR3 sequence is 17 residues long. The chain's CDR3 is CASSFRTSGLSTDTQYF. In DNA, the CDR3 is TGTGCCAGCAGTTTCCGGACTAGCGGACTTAGCACAGATACGCAGTATTTT.

At least ten counts were recorded for this clonotype. V and J are TRBV10-3 and TRBJ1-1; D gene unclear. CDR1 ENHRY and CDR2 SYGVKD come from the germline V gene. V was clipped by 6 bases and J by 3 bases, with 11 bases between them. The CDR3 totals 13 residues. DNA for the CDR3: TGTGCCATCAGCGCGGGGTTGGACACTGAAGCTTTCTTT. Translation gives CAISAGLDTEAFF.

The chain is built from TRBV6-5 and TRBJ2-7; 8 bases fit TRBD2. The V segment lost 7 bases and the J segment 7 bases; nucleotides outside the gene matches: 12. This CDR3 is 14 amino acids long. Per the germline V gene, CDR1 is MNHEY and CDR2 is SVGAGI. The CDR3 reads CASNSISGIREQYF. As DNA, the CDR3 is TGTGCCAGCAATTCGATTAGCGGGATCCGGGAGCAGTACTTC.

This clonotype was detected ten times or more. The gene calls are TRBV29-1 and TRBJ2-1; 10 bases map to TRBD2. The germline V gene encodes CDR1 SQVTM and CDR2 ANQGSEA. V shed 6 bases, J shed 7 bases, and the junction held 3 bases outside the gene matches. The CDR3 consists of 12 residues. The CDR3 coding sequence is TGCAGCGTGGGACTAGCGACGAATGAGCAGTTCTTC. Its protein product is CSVGLATNEQFF.